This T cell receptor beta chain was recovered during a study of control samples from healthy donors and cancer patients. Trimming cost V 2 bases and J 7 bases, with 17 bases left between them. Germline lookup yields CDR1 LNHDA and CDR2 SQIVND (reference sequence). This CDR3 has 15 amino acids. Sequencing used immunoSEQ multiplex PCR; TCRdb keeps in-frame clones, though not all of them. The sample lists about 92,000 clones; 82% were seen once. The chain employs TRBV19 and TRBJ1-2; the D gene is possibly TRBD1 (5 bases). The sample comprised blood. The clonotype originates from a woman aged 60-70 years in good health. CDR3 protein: CASSISEGQFFGYTF. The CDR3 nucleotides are TGTGCCAGTAGTATATCCGAGGGGCAGTTCTTTGGCTACACCTTC.